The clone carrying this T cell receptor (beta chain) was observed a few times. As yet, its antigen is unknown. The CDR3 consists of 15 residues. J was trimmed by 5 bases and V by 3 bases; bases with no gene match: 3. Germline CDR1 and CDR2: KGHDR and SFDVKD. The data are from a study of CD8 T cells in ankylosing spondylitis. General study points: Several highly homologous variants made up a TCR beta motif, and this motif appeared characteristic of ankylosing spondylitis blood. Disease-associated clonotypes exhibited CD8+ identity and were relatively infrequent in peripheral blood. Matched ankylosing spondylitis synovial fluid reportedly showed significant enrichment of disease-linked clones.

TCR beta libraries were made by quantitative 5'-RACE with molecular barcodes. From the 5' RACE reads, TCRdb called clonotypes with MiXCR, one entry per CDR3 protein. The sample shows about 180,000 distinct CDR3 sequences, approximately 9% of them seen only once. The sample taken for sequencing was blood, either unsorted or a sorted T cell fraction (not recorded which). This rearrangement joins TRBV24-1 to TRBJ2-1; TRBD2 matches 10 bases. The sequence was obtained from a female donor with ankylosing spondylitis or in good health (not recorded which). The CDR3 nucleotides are TGTGCCACCAGTGATACCCTAGCGGGAGACAATGAGCAGTTCTTC. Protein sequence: CATSDTLAGDNEQFF.